Listed below are T cell receptor beta chains from one sample, sequenced in a study of response to subunit inactivated influenza vaccine. TCRdb redid the calling of the RT-PCR reads with MiXCR, one entry per CDR3 protein. The table shows about 570,000 distinct CDR3 sequences, with roughly 10% occurring only once. Sequences were derived from PBMCs from blood, sampled on the day of vaccination. The receptors shown here come from a man aged 50 to 60 who received an inactivated influenza vaccine. Both conserved end residues are part of each CDR3. A D gene is named only where the DNA matches it firmly. The size of a clone is reported for some rows only, either as once, few or many, or as a class for expanded clones.

V gene: TRBV5-1
J gene: TRBJ2-3
clone size: many
D gene: .
CDR3 protein: CASSLTWREGTDTQYF
CDR3 DNA: TGCGCCAGCAGCCTGACTTGGAGAGAGGGCACAGATACGCAGTATTTT

V gene: TRBV3-1
J gene: TRBJ2-7
clone size: .
D gene: .
CDR3 protein: CASSQVPSPAYEQYF
CDR3 DNA: TGTGCCAGCAGCCAAGTCCCCAGTCCAGCCTACGAGCAGTACTTC

V gene: TRBV5-1
J gene: TRBJ1-5
clone size: few
D gene: .
CDR3 protein: CASSLTGDGVQPQHF
CDR3 DNA: TGCGCCAGCAGCTTGACGGGGGATGGGGTTCAGCCCCAGCATTTT

V gene: TRBV12-3/TRBV12-4
J gene: TRBJ2-7
clone size: few
D gene: .
CDR3 protein: CASSLRPTGSEQYF
CDR3 DNA: TGTGCCAGCAGTTTACGGCCTACAGGGTCCGAGCAGTACTTC

V gene: TRBV12-3/TRBV12-4
J gene: TRBJ2-1
clone size: few
D gene: .
CDR3 protein: CASSFRPRAGPYNEQFF
CDR3 DNA: TGTGCCAGCAGTTTCCGGCCGCGAGCGGGCCCCTACAATGAGCAGTTCTTC

V gene: TRBV7-9
J gene: TRBJ2-7
clone size: .
D gene: .
CDR3 protein: CASSLDARAFDEQYF
CDR3 DNA: TGTGCCAGCAGCTTAGACGCCAGGGCTTTCGACGAGCAGTACTTC

V gene: TRBV20-1
J gene: TRBJ2-7
clone size: many
D gene: .
CDR3 protein: CSARTAAQGLEQYF
CDR3 DNA: TGCAGTGCTAGAACGGCGGCCCAGGGGCTCGAGCAGTACTTC

V gene: TRBV20-1
J gene: TRBJ2-1
clone size: few
D gene: TRBD2
CDR3 protein: CSARDSSSGSSYNEQFF
CDR3 DNA: TGCAGTGCTAGAGATTCAAGTAGCGGGAGCTCCTACAATGAGCAGTTCTTC

V gene: TRBV19
J gene: TRBJ2-2
clone size: .
D gene: .
CDR3 protein: CASSVLRESGELFF
CDR3 DNA: TGTGCCAGTAGTGTTCTGAGGGAATCCGGGGAGCTGTTTTTT

V gene: TRBV25-1
J gene: TRBJ2-7
clone size: few
D gene: .
CDR3 protein: CASSVPFREYEQYF
CDR3 DNA: TGTGCCAGCAGTGTTCCTTTCCGGGAGTACGAGCAGTACTTC

V gene: TRBV15
J gene: TRBJ2-1
clone size: few
D gene: TRBD1
CDR3 protein: CATSREDRGYNEQFF
CDR3 DNA: TGTGCCACCAGCAGAGAAGACAGGGGCTACAATGAGCAGTTCTTC

V gene: TRBV20-1
J gene: TRBJ2-7
clone size: few
D gene: .
CDR3 protein: CSARDQDRYLAYEQYF
CDR3 DNA: TGCAGTGCTAGAGACCAGGACAGATACTTAGCCTACGAGCAGTACTTC

V gene: TRBV28
J gene: TRBJ2-3
clone size: few
D gene: .
CDR3 protein: CASTGSPDTQYF
CDR3 DNA: TGTGCCAGCACCGGGTCCCCGGATACGCAGTATTTT

V gene: TRBV9
J gene: TRBJ2-2
clone size: .
D gene: TRBD2
CDR3 protein: CASSGGTSGSEHTGELFF
CDR3 DNA: TGTGCCAGCAGCGGGGGGACTAGCGGGAGTGAGCACACCGGGGAGCTGTTTTTT

V gene: TRBV16
J gene: TRBJ2-7
clone size: .
D gene: .
CDR3 protein: CASSHNPDALGQPYEQYF
CDR3 DNA: TGTGCCAGCAGCCATAACCCTGACGCCCTGGGACAACCCTACGAGCAGTACTTC

V gene: TRBV14
J gene: TRBJ2-2
clone size: .
D gene: .
CDR3 protein: CASSQERESGELFF
CDR3 DNA: TGTGCCAGCAGCCAAGAACGAGAATCCGGGGAGCTGTTTTTT

V gene: TRBV5-1
J gene: TRBJ1-4
clone size: few
D gene: .
CDR3 protein: CASSLVDNEKLFF
CDR3 DNA: TGCGCCAGCAGCTTGGTGGACAATGAAAAACTGTTTTTT

V gene: TRBV20-1
J gene: TRBJ2-1
clone size: .
D gene: TRBD2
CDR3 protein: CSPGLAGGQYNEQFF
CDR3 DNA: TGCAGTCCCGGACTAGCGGGGGGCCAATACAATGAGCAGTTCTTC

V gene: TRBV5-1
J gene: TRBJ2-5
clone size: few
D gene: .
CDR3 protein: CASSSSPGETQYF
CDR3 DNA: TGCGCCAGCAGCTCCTCGCCGGGGGAGACCCAGTACTTC

V gene: TRBV6-2/TRBV6-3
J gene: TRBJ2-7
clone size: .
D gene: TRBD2
CDR3 protein: CASRSSGGQSYEQYF
CDR3 DNA: TGTGCCAGCAGGTCTAGCGGGGGGCAGTCCTACGAGCAGTACTTC

V gene: TRBV5-1
J gene: TRBJ1-1
clone size: many
D gene: .
CDR3 protein: CASSYVGRNTEAFF
CDR3 DNA: TGCGCCAGCAGCTATGTCGGTCGAAACACTGAAGCTTTCTTT

V gene: TRBV11-3
J gene: TRBJ2-1
clone size: .
D gene: .
CDR3 protein: CASSRGQLLYNEQFF
CDR3 DNA: TGTGCCAGCAGCCGAGGACAGCTCCTTTACAATGAGCAGTTCTTC

V gene: TRBV20-1
J gene: TRBJ1-6
clone size: .
D gene: .
CDR3 protein: CSARDPPVLTLHF
CDR3 DNA: TGCAGTGCTAGAGACCCCCCAGTTTTGACCCTCCACTTT

V gene: TRBV20-1
J gene: TRBJ2-1
clone size: .
D gene: TRBD2
CDR3 protein: CSARSGGGRAGEQFF
CDR3 DNA: TGCAGTGCTAGATCAGGTGGCGGGAGGGCCGGGGAGCAGTTCTTC

V gene: TRBV5-1
J gene: TRBJ1-2
clone size: few
D gene: .
CDR3 protein: CASRARARNYGYTF
CDR3 DNA: TGCGCCAGCAGGGCGAGGGCGCGGAACTATGGCTACACCTTC

V gene: TRBV20-1
J gene: TRBJ2-1
clone size: .
D gene: TRBD2
CDR3 protein: CSARDQLAGNEQFF
CDR3 DNA: TGCAGTGCTAGAGATCAGCTAGCGGGTAATGAGCAGTTCTTC

V gene: TRBV7-8
J gene: TRBJ1-5
clone size: many
D gene: .
CDR3 protein: CASSSSHGSNQPQHF
CDR3 DNA: TGTGCCAGCAGCAGTAGTCACGGGAGCAATCAGCCCCAGCATTTT

V gene: TRBV6-5
J gene: TRBJ2-7
clone size: .
D gene: .
CDR3 protein: CASSVGVHEQYF
CDR3 DNA: TGTGCCAGCAGTGTCGGGGTACACGAGCAGTACTTC

V gene: TRBV6-6
J gene: TRBJ2-7
clone size: .
D gene: .
CDR3 protein: CASNGQPLRQYF
CDR3 DNA: TGTGCCAGCAACGGACAGCCTCTAAGGCAGTACTTC

V gene: TRBV5-1
J gene: TRBJ2-1
clone size: few
D gene: TRBD2
CDR3 protein: CASSLEAGGPSYNEQFF
CDR3 DNA: TGCGCCAGCAGCTTGGAAGCGGGAGGGCCTTCCTACAATGAGCAGTTCTTC

V gene: TRBV7-9
J gene: TRBJ2-2
clone size: many
D gene: .
CDR3 protein: CASSFGSGELFF
CDR3 DNA: TGTGCCAGCAGCTTCGGGTCCGGGGAGCTGTTTTTT

V gene: TRBV27
J gene: TRBJ2-2
clone size: few
D gene: .
CDR3 protein: CATTTGRGLLTGELFF
CDR3 DNA: TGTGCCACTACCACAGGGAGGGGGCTCTTAACCGGGGAGCTGTTTTTT

V gene: TRBV3-1
J gene: TRBJ2-5
clone size: few
D gene: .
CDR3 protein: CASSHATRGSRETQYF
CDR3 DNA: TGTGCCAGCAGCCATGCGACTAGGGGTTCCAGGGAGACCCAGTACTTC

V gene: TRBV7-9
J gene: TRBJ2-2
clone size: .
D gene: TRBD1
CDR3 protein: CASSIGQGAAGELFF
CDR3 DNA: TGTGCCAGCAGCATCGGACAGGGAGCGGCCGGGGAGCTGTTTTTT

V gene: TRBV12-3/TRBV12-4
J gene: TRBJ1-2
clone size: .
D gene: .
CDR3 protein: CASSPGGLPWSYTF
CDR3 DNA: TGTGCCAGCAGTCCGGGGGGACTGCCTTGGAGCTACACCTTC

V gene: TRBV7-8
J gene: TRBJ1-5
clone size: .
D gene: .
CDR3 protein: CASSSTRGGQPQHF
CDR3 DNA: TGTGCCAGCAGCTCCACTCGGGGGGGTCAGCCCCAGCATTTT

V gene: TRBV24-1
J gene: TRBJ2-1
clone size: .
D gene: TRBD2
CDR3 protein: CATSDVASGSSYNEQFF
CDR3 DNA: TGTGCCACCAGTGATGTGGCTAGCGGGAGCTCCTACAATGAGCAGTTCTTC

V gene: TRBV20-1
J gene: TRBJ1-5
clone size: many
D gene: .
CDR3 protein: CSASDGDQPQHF
CDR3 DNA: TGCAGTGCTAGTGACGGGGATCAGCCCCAGCATTTT

V gene: TRBV6-2/TRBV6-3
J gene: TRBJ2-7
clone size: few
D gene: TRBD2
CDR3 protein: CASSGPTSGVASYEQYF
CDR3 DNA: TGTGCCAGCAGTGGCCCGACTAGCGGGGTAGCCTCCTACGAGCAGTACTTC

V gene: TRBV11-1
J gene: TRBJ2-1
clone size: few
D gene: TRBD1
CDR3 protein: CASSLAGQGRRRSYNEQFF
CDR3 DNA: TGTGCCAGCAGCTTAGCAGGACAGGGGAGAAGGCGTTCCTACAATGAGCAGTTCTTC

V gene: TRBV5-1
J gene: TRBJ1-4
clone size: .
D gene: .
CDR3 protein: CASSWKDRSNEKLFF
CDR3 DNA: TGCGCCAGCAGCTGGAAGGACAGAAGCAATGAAAAACTGTTTTTT

V gene: TRBV2
J gene: TRBJ2-1
clone size: many
D gene: .
CDR3 protein: CASSELLYSSYNEQFF
CDR3 DNA: TGTGCCAGCAGTGAATTGCTGTACAGCTCCTACAATGAGCAGTTCTTC

V gene: TRBV6-1
J gene: TRBJ2-1
clone size: few
D gene: TRBD1
CDR3 protein: CASSTPRTGGVYNEQFF
CDR3 DNA: TGTGCCAGCAGTACCCCCCGAACAGGGGGCGTCTACAATGAGCAGTTCTTC

V gene: TRBV5-1
J gene: TRBJ1-1
clone size: .
D gene: .
CDR3 protein: CASRPARGGTEAFF
CDR3 DNA: TGCGCCAGCAGGCCGGCCAGGGGTGGCACTGAAGCTTTCTTT

V gene: TRBV6-2/TRBV6-3
J gene: TRBJ2-4
clone size: few
D gene: TRBD1
CDR3 protein: CASSWDRERAAKNIQYF
CDR3 DNA: TGTGCCAGCAGCTGGGACAGGGAAAGGGCTGCCAAAAACATTCAGTACTTC

V gene: TRBV29-1
J gene: TRBJ1-2
clone size: .
D gene: .
CDR3 protein: CSVEDMELLGYGYTF
CDR3 DNA: TGCAGCGTTGAAGATATGGAGCTATTAGGATATGGCTACACCTTC

V gene: TRBV5-1
J gene: TRBJ1-4
clone size: few
D gene: TRBD1
CDR3 protein: CASSLGQGTNEKLFF
CDR3 DNA: TGCGCCAGCAGCTTGGGACAGGGAACTAATGAAAAACTGTTTTTT

V gene: TRBV4-1
J gene: TRBJ2-3
clone size: .
D gene: .
CDR3 protein: CASSRERSTDTQYF
CDR3 DNA: TGCGCCAGCAGCCGGGAGCGGAGCACAGATACGCAGTATTTT

V gene: TRBV27
J gene: TRBJ1-2
clone size: few
D gene: TRBD1
CDR3 protein: CASSKGTQGAYGYTF
CDR3 DNA: TGTGCCAGCAGCAAAGGGACACAGGGGGCGTATGGCTACACCTTC

V gene: TRBV28
J gene: TRBJ2-7
clone size: .
D gene: .
CDR3 protein: CASSAGRFEQYF
CDR3 DNA: TGTGCCAGCTCCGCGGGTAGGTTCGAGCAGTACTTC

V gene: TRBV7-2
J gene: TRBJ2-3
clone size: .
D gene: TRBD1
CDR3 protein: CASSQGQPGTDTQYF
CDR3 DNA: TGTGCCAGCAGCCAGGGACAGCCTGGCACCGATACGCAGTATTTT

V gene: TRBV4-3
J gene: TRBJ2-1
clone size: .
D gene: .
CDR3 protein: CASSPLVGTEQFF
CDR3 DNA: TGCGCCAGCAGCCCCCTTGTCGGGACCGAGCAGTTCTTC

V gene: TRBV7-8
J gene: TRBJ2-7
clone size: .
D gene: .
CDR3 protein: CASATISRVGQVYEQYF
CDR3 DNA: TGTGCCAGCGCAACCATCTCAAGGGTCGGTCAAGTCTACGAGCAGTACTTC

V gene: TRBV6-2/TRBV6-3
J gene: TRBJ2-1
clone size: few
D gene: TRBD2
CDR3 protein: CASSYSRGLAGFEQFF
CDR3 DNA: TGTGCCAGCAGTTACTCGAGAGGACTAGCGGGATTCGAGCAGTTCTTC

V gene: TRBV6-1
J gene: TRBJ2-5
clone size: .
D gene: TRBD2
CDR3 protein: CASGRTSGNQETQYF
CDR3 DNA: TGTGCCAGCGGACGGACTAGCGGGAATCAAGAGACCCAGTACTTC

V gene: TRBV30
J gene: TRBJ2-4
clone size: few
D gene: .
CDR3 protein: CAWSFGLQLAKNIQYF
CDR3 DNA: TGTGCCTGGAGTTTTGGTCTGCAGCTAGCCAAAAACATTCAGTACTTC

V gene: TRBV7-8
J gene: TRBJ2-2
clone size: few
D gene: .
CDR3 protein: CASRTTATNTGELFF
CDR3 DNA: TGTGCCAGCAGGACGACGGCGACGAACACCGGGGAGCTGTTTTTT

V gene: TRBV18
J gene: TRBJ2-3
clone size: .
D gene: .
CDR3 protein: CASSPSGISTDTQYF
CDR3 DNA: TGTGCCAGCTCACCATCGGGGATAAGCACAGATACGCAGTATTTT

V gene: TRBV12-3/TRBV12-4
J gene: TRBJ2-3
clone size: .
D gene: TRBD2
CDR3 protein: CASRLAGGNTDTQYF
CDR3 DNA: TGTGCCAGCAGACTAGCGGGGGGGAACACAGATACGCAGTATTTT

V gene: TRBV6-1
J gene: TRBJ2-2
clone size: .
D gene: .
CDR3 protein: CASTLGANPTGELFF
CDR3 DNA: TGTGCCAGCACCCTGGGGGCAAACCCCACCGGGGAGCTGTTTTTT